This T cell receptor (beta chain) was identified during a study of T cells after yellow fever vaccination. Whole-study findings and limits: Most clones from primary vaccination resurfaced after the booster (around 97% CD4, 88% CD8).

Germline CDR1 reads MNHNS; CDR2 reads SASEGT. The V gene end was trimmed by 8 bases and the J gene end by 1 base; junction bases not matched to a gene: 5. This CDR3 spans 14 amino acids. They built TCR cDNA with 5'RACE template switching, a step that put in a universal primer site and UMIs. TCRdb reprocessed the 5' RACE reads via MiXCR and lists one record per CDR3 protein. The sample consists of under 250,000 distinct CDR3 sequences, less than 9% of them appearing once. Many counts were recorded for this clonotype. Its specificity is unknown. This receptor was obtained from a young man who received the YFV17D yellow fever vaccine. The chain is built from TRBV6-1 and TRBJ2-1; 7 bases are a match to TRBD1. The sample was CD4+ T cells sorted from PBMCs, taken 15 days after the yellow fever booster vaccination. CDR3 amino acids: CASGTVLSYNEQFF. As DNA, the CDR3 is TGTGCCAGCGGGACAGTACTATCCTACAATGAGCAGTTCTTC.